The rows below give T cell receptor beta chains drawn from one sample of a study of regulatory T cells. Libraries were prepared by immunoSEQ multiplex PCR; TCRdb keeps only in-frame clonotypes and omits some of them. Of roughly 10,000 clones listed, 84% are singletons. Source material: CD8+ T cells sorted from blood. The receptors were sampled from a person under 35 with CD3G deficiency. The CDR3 runs from the conserved cysteine through the conserved F or W. A D gene is named only where the DNA matches it firmly. Expanded clones get a size class; other rows say once, few or many, or leave the size out.

. | TRBJ2-7 | . | TRBV10-3 | TGTGCCATCAGTGATGGACAGCACCAATCCTACGAGCAGTACTTC | CAISDGQHQSYEQYF
once | TRBJ2-7 | . | TRBV6-4 | TGTGCCACCCCACCCTATAGGGGCTACGAGCAGTACTTC | CATPPYRGYEQYF
. | TRBJ2-1 | . | TRBV19 | TGTGCCAGTAGTATTTGGCACAACAATGAGCAGTTCTTC | CASSIWHNNEQFF
. | TRBJ2-5 | . | TRBV10-2 | TGCGCCAGCAGTGGGGAAGAGGTTCGAGCTTTGGGGGGGACCCAGTACTTC | CASSGEEVRALGGTQYF
. | TRBJ2-7 | . | TRBV7-9 | TGTGCCAGCAGCTTAGCGGGGTACCACGAGCAGTACTTC | CASSLAGYHEQYF
. | TRBJ2-7 | . | TRBV11-2 | TGTGCCAGCAGCTATCTTAACTACGAGCAGTACTTC | CASSYLNYEQYF
. | TRBJ2-1 | . | TRBV13 | TGTGCCAGCAGCTTACGTGGAGCCTACAATGAGCAGTTCTTC | CASSLRGAYNEQFF
once | TRBJ1-1 | . | TRBV6-6 | TGTGCCAGCAGTTTGGGGTTAACTGAAGCTTTCTTT | CASSLGLTEAFF
. | TRBJ1-1 | TRBD1 | TRBV5-1 | TGCGCCAGCAGCTTTGGGACAGTGGGTGAAGCTTTCTTT | CASSFGTVGEAFF
. | TRBJ1-2 | . | TRBV6-1 | TGTGCCAGCAGTGACAGGGAGGGCTATGGCTACACCTTC | CASSDREGYGYTF
. | TRBJ1-5 | . | TRBV28 | TGTGCCAGCAGTTCCAGGGGCGGACTAATGGGCAATCAGCCCCAGCATTTT | CASSSRGGLMGNQPQHF
once | TRBJ2-2 | . | TRBV10-3 | TGTGCCATCAGTGGGGGCACCGGGGAGCTGTTTTTT | CAISGGTGELFF
. | TRBJ2-7 | . | TRBV6-1 | TGTGCCAGCAGGGGGGACTCCTACGAGCAGTACTTC | CASRGDSYEQYF
. | TRBJ1-1 | TRBD1 | TRBV6-1 | TGTGCCAGCAGAGGACAGGGGATGCCTGAAGCTTTCTTT | CASRGQGMPEAFF
. | TRBJ1-4 | TRBD1 | TRBV7-9 | TGTGCCAGCAGCCGCGACGGACAGGAAGGCGAAAAACTGTTTTTT | CASSRDGQEGEKLFF
. | TRBJ2-7 | . | TRBV6-1 | TGTGCCAGCAGTGAGTTCTCGGGGAACGAGCAGTACTTC | CASSEFSGNEQYF
. | TRBJ2-7 | TRBD1 | TRBV28 | TGTGCCAGCAGTTCTTGGACGGGACAGGGTGGATTCGAGCAGTACTTC | CASSSWTGQGGFEQYF
. | TRBJ2-2 | . | TRBV7-9 | TGTGCCAGCAGCTCCAGGGAAGCCGGGGAGCTGTTTTTT | CASSSREAGELFF
once | TRBJ2-4 | . | TRBV28 | TGTGCCAGCAGTTCCAACTCCGCCGGGGGCATTCAGTACTTC | CASSSNSAGGIQYF
. | TRBJ2-7 | . | TRBV6-1 | TGTGCCAGCAGTGAACGGGTCTTGGGGACCTACGAGCAGTACTTC | CASSERVLGTYEQYF
once | TRBJ1-4 | TRBD1 | TRBV19 | TGTGCCAGTAGCAGACCGACAGGGACTACTAATGAAAAACTGTTTTTT | CASSRPTGTTNEKLFF
. | TRBJ2-3 | . | TRBV7-9 | TGTGCCAGCAGCTTAGTAGGAGGGTCTGGCACAGATACGCAGTATTTT | CASSLVGGSGTDTQYF
. | TRBJ2-7 | . | TRBV28 | TGTGCCAGCAGTTTAACCCTGGACAGTTCCTACGAGCAGTACTTC | CASSLTLDSSYEQYF
. | TRBJ2-7 | . | TRBV6-1 | TGTGCCAGCAGTTTTCTACTAGGGGAGCAGTACTTC | CASSFLLGEQYF
. | TRBJ2-3 | . | TRBV7-8 | TGTGCCAGCAGCTTAGCGCCCTTCTACACAGATACGCAGTATTTT | CASSLAPFYTDTQYF
once | TRBJ2-3 | . | TRBV4-1 | TGCGCCAGCAGCCAAGTCCCCCACCAGGGTACGCAGTATTTT | CASSQVPHQGTQYF
. | TRBJ1-1 | TRBD1 | TRBV7-9 | TGTGCCAGCAGCGCGGGACAGGGGGTCAACACTGAAGCTTTCTTT | CASSAGQGVNTEAFF
. | TRBJ2-7 | . | TRBV28 | TGTGCCAGCAGTAACGGTTTCTACGAGCAGTACTTC | CASSNGFYEQYF
. | TRBJ2-3 | TRBD1 | TRBV19 | TGTGCCAGTAGTTCTTGGACAGGAGATACGCAGTATTTT | CASSSWTGDTQYF
. | TRBJ2-3 | TRBD2 | TRBV27 | TGTGCCAGCAGTCCACTAGCGGGGGCCGCCGGTACGCAGTATTTT | CASSPLAGAAGTQYF
. | TRBJ2-7 | TRBD1 | TRBV4-1 | TGCGCCAGCAGCCAAGGGGACAGGGACGTAGACGAGCAGTACTTC | CASSQGDRDVDEQYF
. | TRBJ2-3 | . | TRBV4-1 | TGCGCCAGCAGCCAAACGGGCTACAGCACAGATACGCAGTATTTT | CASSQTGYSTDTQYF
. | TRBJ2-3 | TRBD2 | TRBV27 | TGTGCCAGCAGTTCCCTCATAGCGGGAGCAGCAGATACGCAGTATTTT | CASSSLIAGAADTQYF
. | TRBJ2-7 | . | TRBV12-5 | TGTGCTAGTGGGGCCCCTGACAGCTACGAGCAGTACTTC | CASGAPDSYEQYF